These 27 T cell receptor beta chains came from one sample sequenced in a study of blood T cell repertoires in COVID-19. Here immunoSEQ multiplex PCR was the method, and the copy in TCRdb shows in-frame clones only, minus some. This table has 150,000 to 160,000 clones, 91% appearing once. Sequenced sample: peripheral blood. The receptors were gathered from a man between 50 and 59 years old with acute or convalescent COVID-19.

The chain has TRBV4-2 and TRBJ1-5; D is unclear. V lost 0 bases and J lost 4, with 4 bases in between. The CDR3 runs 13 residues. The germline CDR1 and CDR2 sequences are LGHNA and YNFKEQ. As DNA, the CDR3 is TGTGCCAGCAGCCAAGATCCTAATCAGCCCCAGCATTTT. As protein: CASSQDPNQPQHF.

V is TRBV7-2 and J is TRBJ2-3; 8 nucleotides line up with TRBD2. The CDR3 totals 15 residues. Per germline, CDR1 SGHTA and CDR2 FQGNSA. V lost 5 bases to trimming and J lost 2 bases; unmatched junction nucleotides: 6. The CDR3 loop reads CASSPQLAATDTQYF. The CDR3 DNA reads as TGTGCCAGCAGCCCCCAACTAGCGGCCACAGATACGCAGTATTTT.

This clone was counted only a few times. The J gene is TRBJ2-1, the V gene TRBV18, with 14 bases identical to TRBD2. The length of the CDR3 is 18 residues. The junction had 9 bases not matched to a gene; V was cut back by 4 bases and J by 4 bases. Germline V gives CDR1 KGHSH, CDR2 LQKENI. The CDR3 protein is CASSRSTGLAGVYNEQFF. The DNA for the CDR3 is TGTGCCAGCTCACGAAGTACGGGACTAGCGGGAGTATACAATGAGCAGTTCTTC.

The rearrangement uses TRBV5-1 and TRBJ2-4; TRBD2 aligns across 14 bases. The CDR3 spans 15 residues. The ends lost 4 bases at V and 15 bases at J; junction bases unmatched: 12. Germline CDR1 and CDR2: SGHRS and YFSETQ. The CDR3 coding sequence is TGCGCCAGCAGCAAGGTGGGACTAGCGGGGGCCGATTGGTACTTC. This translates into CASSKVGLAGADWYF.

The rearrangement joins TRBV5-4 to TRBJ2-7, with 7 positions matching TRBD1. Trimming took 3 bases from V and 6 from J; bases not matched to a gene: 21. The CDR3 totals 18 residues. CDR1 is SGHNT, CDR2 YYREEE, per germline (reference sequence). In DNA form, the CDR3 reads TGTGCCAGCAGCTCGCAGCCGGGACAGCTAGACCCTCTACGCGAGCAGTACGTC. Translation: CASSSQPGQLDPLREQYV.

The chain combines TRBV30 with TRBJ1-2; TRBD1 matches at 7 bases. This CDR3 contains 13 residues. Trimming at V came to 3 bases and at J to 5 bases, leaving 6 bases not matched to a gene. CDR1 GTSNPN and CDR2 SVGIG come from the germline V gene (reference sequence). CDR3 residues: CAWRLGTVYGYTF. The DNA of the CDR3 is TGTGCCTGGAGGCTCGGGACAGTATATGGCTACACCTTC.

The V call is TRBV18, the J call TRBJ2-1; TRBD1 matches 8 bases. J was trimmed by 6 bases and V by 8 bases; bases with no gene match: 9. From germline, CDR1 is KGHSH and CDR2 LQKENI. The CDR3 runs 14 residues. CDR3 region: CASATGANINEQFF. CDR3 sequence (DNA): TGTGCCAGCGCGACAGGGGCCAACATCAATGAGCAGTTCTTC.

The V call is TRBV28, the J call TRBJ1-1; 7 bases fit TRBD1. CDR3 length: 16 amino acids. The germline CDR1 and CDR2 sequences are MDHEN and SYDVKM. V dropped 6 bases and J dropped 4; count of bases not matched to a gene: 14. The CDR3, as DNA: TGTGCCAGCAGATCCCCTGTGGCGGCAGGGGGCACTGAAGCTTTCTTT. The encoded protein is CASRSPVAAGGTEAFF.

The rearrangement uses TRBV19 and TRBJ1-2, with 8 bases that match TRBD1. V lost 8 bases and J lost 7; bases outside the gene matches: 12. Per germline, CDR1 LNHDA and CDR2 SQIVND (reference sequence). There are 14 residues in the CDR3. In DNA form, the CDR3 reads TGTGCCAGTTACAGGGGGGGCGCACCCTCTGGCTACACCTTC. It is translated as CASYRGGAPSGYTF.

The CDR3 coding sequence is TGCAGTTGCTTCCGGGGGGAAGCTTTCTTT. Its protein product is CSCFRGEAFF. The chain has TRBV20-1 and TRBJ1-1; TRBD1 is a possible D gene (5 bases). Germline V lookup: CDR1 DFQATT, CDR2 SNEGSKA (reference sequence). V was trimmed by 8 bases and J by 8 bases, leaving 12 bases between them. The CDR3 is made up of 10 amino acids.

The J gene is TRBJ1-3, the V gene TRBV5-4, with D tentatively TRBD1 (5 bases). This CDR3 comprises 15 residues. Germline CDR1 is SGHNT and CDR2 is YYREEE (reference sequence). Trimming removed 4 bases from V and 3 bases from J, with 14 bases in between. The CDR3 region is CASSPGRGVGNTIYF. CDR3 nucleotides: TGTGCCAGCAGCCCCGGAAGGGGCGTTGGAAACACCATATATTTT. The full variable domain, in which reference TRBV5-4 and TRBJ1-3 provide the parts outside the CDR3, is ETGVTQSPTHLIKTRGQQVTLRCSSQSGHNTVSWYQQALGQGPQFIFQYYREEENGRGNFPPRFSGLQFPNYSSELNVNALELDDSALYLCASSPGRGVGNTIYFGEGSWLTVV.

The rearrangement joins TRBV5-1 to TRBJ1-5, with TRBD1 matching over 7 bases. V gave up 4 bases and J gave up 0 bases; unmatched junction bases: 4. The CDR3 has 15 amino acids. Germline V gene data show CDR1 as SGHRS and CDR2 as YFSETQ. CDR3 bases: TGCGCCAGCAGCACGGGGACAGCTAGCAATCAGCCCCAGCATTTT. It translates to CASSTGTASNQPQHF. The whole variable domain, remainder taken from reference TRBV5-1 and TRBJ1-5, is KAGVTQTPRYLIKTRGQQVTLSCSPISGHRSVSWYQQTPGQGLQFLFEYFSETQRNKGNFPGRFSGRQFSNSRSEMNVSTLELGDSALYLCASSTGTASNQPQHFGDGTRLSIL.

The chain has TRBV5-6 and TRBJ1-5; maybe TRBD1 (6 bases). V gave up 0 bases and J gave up 6 bases, with 10 bases separating them. This CDR3 is 14 amino acids long. Germline CDR1 SGHDT, CDR2 YYEEEE. The CDR3 region is CASSLGQVTQPQHF. In nucleotides, the CDR3 is TGTGCCAGCAGCTTGGGACAGGTTACTCAGCCCCAGCATTTT. Drawing the rest from reference TRBV5-6 and TRBJ1-5, the complete variable domain is DAGVTQSPTHLIKTRGQQVTLRCSPKSGHDTVSWYQQALGQGPQFIFQYYEEEERQRGNFPDRFSGHQFPNYSSELNVNALLLGDSALYLCASSLGQVTQPQHFGDGTRLSIL.

Only one count was recorded for this clone. V gene TRBV19 combines with J gene TRBJ2-4, with TRBD1 identical over 12 bases. V was pared by 3 bases and J by 8 bases, with 5 bases of the junction left unmatched. CDR3 length equals 15 residues. CDR1 and CDR2 from the germline V gene are LNHDA and SQIVND (reference sequence). Written as DNA, the CDR3 is TGTGCCAGTAGTATCTGGGGACAGGGGGCATACATTCAGTACTTC. Protein: CASSIWGQGAYIQYF. The variable domain in full, completed from reference TRBV19 and TRBJ2-4, reads DGGITQSPKYLFRKEGQNVTLSCEQNLNHDAMYWYRQDPGQGLRLIYYSQIVNDFQKGDIAEGYSVSREKKESFPLTVTSAQKNPTAFYLCASSIWGQGAYIQYFGAGTRLSVL.

This chain uses TRBV7-6 with TRBJ2-3, with TRBD2 identical over 9 bases. The CDR3 is 17 amino acids. Losses at the gene ends were 5 bases for V and 4 bases for J; bases not matched to a gene: 13. Germline CDR1 and CDR2: SGHVS and FNYEAQ. The CDR3 coding sequence is TGTGCCAGCAGCCTTTCGGGGAGCGGGAGGACGGCAGATACGCAGTATTTT. Translating gives CASSLSGSGRTADTQYF. Using reference TRBV7-6 and TRBJ2-3 for the parts outside the CDR3, the full variable domain is GAGVSQSPRYKVTKRGQDVALRCDPISGHVSLYWYRQALGQGPEFLTYFNYEAQQDKSGLPNDRFSAERPEGSISTLTIQRTEQRDSAMYRCASSLSGSGRTADTQYFGPGTRLTVL.

The chain carries TRBV6-5 and TRBJ2-5; possible D gene TRBD1, 6 bases. With 4 bases removed from V and 9 bases from J, the gap between germline ends came to 15 bases. Germline loops: CDR1 MNHEY, CDR2 SVGAGI. The CDR3 totals 13 residues. The CDR3 DNA reads TGTGCCAGCAGTTCCCTCTCCTACAGGGCCCAGTACTTC. This codes for CASSSLSYRAQYF.

This chain uses TRBV13 with TRBJ1-6; D remains unclear. V lost 5 bases and J lost 7, with 12 bases in between. Germline loops: CDR1 PRHDT, CDR2 FYEKMQ (reference sequence). The CDR3 spans 14 residues. CDR3 in DNA: TGTGCCAGCAGCCTCGGAGGTTGGAATTCACCCCTCCACTTT. Protein: CASSLGGWNSPLHF.

The chain joins TRBV7-9 to TRBJ1-5; TRBD1 is a possible D gene (5 bases). This CDR3 is 13 amino acids long. V was cut by 2 bases and J by 7 bases, with 9 bases left in between. Germline CDR1 and CDR2: SEHNR and FQNEAQ (reference sequence). Here the CDR3 DNA reads TGTGCCAGCAGCTTACAGGGAGGACAGCCCCAGCATTTT. It translates to CASSLQGGQPQHF.

The CDR3 DNA reads TGTGCCACCAGCAGAGATTTGGGCGAAAATTCACCCCTCCACTTT. This codes for CATSRDLGENSPLHF. V is TRBV15 and J is TRBJ1-6; D gene uncertain. This CDR3 is built from 15 residues. Germline V gene sequence: CDR1 LNHNV, CDR2 YYDKDF (reference sequence). V was cut by 0 bases and J by 7 bases, with 10 bases left in between.

V usage is TRBV28 and J usage is TRBJ1-5; no reliable D call. Germline lookup yields CDR1 MDHEN and CDR2 SYDVKM. The CDR3 contains 14 residues. Trimming stripped 6 bases from V and 3 bases from J, with 12 bases between. The CDR3 loop reads CASSQAGINQPQHF. DNA for the CDR3: TGTGCCAGCAGCCAGGCCGGGATCAATCAGCCCCAGCATTTT.

This chain links TRBV15 with TRBJ1-5, with TRBD1 as a possible D gene (5 bases). The V and J ends lost 5 bases and 4 bases respectively, with 9 bases between them. The CDR3 runs to 13 residues. CDR1 is LNHNV and CDR2 is YYDKDF in the germline V gene (reference sequence). The CDR3 loop is CATSGTTNQPQHF. In nucleotides, the CDR3 is TGTGCCACCAGCGGGACTACTAATCAGCCCCAGCATTTT.

The chain is built from TRBV18 and TRBJ2-1, with 8 bases matching TRBD1. The J segment lost 7 bases and the V segment lost 3 bases, leaving 5 bases of the junction unmatched. CDR1 and CDR2 (germline): KGHSH, LQKENI. This CDR3 spans 14 amino acids. The CDR3 loop is CASSPKDRVNEQFF. The CDR3 DNA reads TGTGCCAGCTCACCCAAGGACAGGGTAAATGAGCAGTTCTTC. Full variable domain (missing parts from reference TRBV18 and TRBJ2-1): NAGVMQNPRHLVRRRGQEARLRCSPMKGHSHVYWYRQLPEEGLKFMVYLQKENIIDESGMPKERFSAEFPKEGPSILRIQQVVRGDSAAYFCASSPKDRVNEQFFGPGTRLTVL.

This chain joins TRBV11-3 and TRBJ2-1, with D possibly being TRBD1 (6 bases). Trimming removed 5 bases from V and 7 bases from J, with 24 bases in between. The germline V gene encodes CDR1 SGHNT and CDR2 YENEEA. This CDR3 is built from 17 residues. CDR3 loop: CASSPTPRQGWTNEQFF. CDR3 bases: TGTGCCAGCAGCCCCACGCCGCGGCAGGGGTGGACGAATGAGCAGTTCTTC. Complete variable domain (other parts from reference TRBV11-3 and TRBJ2-1): EAGVVQSPRYKIIEKKQPVAFWCNPISGHNTLYWYLQNLGQGPELLIRYENEEAVDDSQLPKDRFSAERLKGVDSTLKIQPAELGDSAVYLCASSPTPRQGWTNEQFFGPGTRLTVL.

The gene calls are TRBV5-4 and TRBJ1-2; 8 nucleotides match TRBD1. The CDR3 covers 13 residues. Germline values: CDR1 SGHNT, CDR2 YYREEE (reference sequence). After removal of 5 bases from V and 8 bases from J, the junction contained 8 bases not matched to a gene. The CDR3 nucleotides are TGTGCCAGCAGTTTGACAGGGGCCTGGGGCTACACCTTC. Translated, it gives CASSLTGAWGYTF.

The V gene is TRBV7-9, the J gene TRBJ2-1; a possible D gene is TRBD2 (5 bases). The V gene's germline CDR1 is SEHNR and CDR2 FQNEAQ (reference sequence). V lost 1 base to trimming and J lost 8 bases, with 9 bases between them. This CDR3 spans 13 amino acids. For the CDR3, the DNA is TGTGCCAGCAGCTTAGGAGGGTTCGATGAGCAGTTCTTC. Its translation: CASSLGGFDEQFF.

There are many counts of this clone. The J gene is TRBJ2-7, the V gene TRBV6-2 or TRBV6-3; 9 bases map to TRBD2. Germline loops: CDR1 MNHEY, CDR2 SVGEGT. The trim removed 6 bases at V and 4 bases at J, leaving 10 bases unmatched. The CDR3 extends over 15 amino acids. The CDR3 reads CASSTSGLAVYEQYV. The DNA for the CDR3 is TGTGCCAGCAGCACCTCGGGACTAGCAGTGTACGAGCAGTACGTC.

The J gene is TRBJ2-1, the V gene TRBV19; 10 bases are shared with TRBD1. Trimming cost V 3 bases and J 6 bases; bases outside gene matches: 2. This CDR3 contains 14 residues. Germline loops: CDR1 LNHDA, CDR2 SQIVND (reference sequence). CDR3 residues: CASSIRTGGNEQFF. In DNA, the CDR3 is TGTGCCAGTAGTATCAGGACAGGGGGCAATGAGCAGTTCTTC.